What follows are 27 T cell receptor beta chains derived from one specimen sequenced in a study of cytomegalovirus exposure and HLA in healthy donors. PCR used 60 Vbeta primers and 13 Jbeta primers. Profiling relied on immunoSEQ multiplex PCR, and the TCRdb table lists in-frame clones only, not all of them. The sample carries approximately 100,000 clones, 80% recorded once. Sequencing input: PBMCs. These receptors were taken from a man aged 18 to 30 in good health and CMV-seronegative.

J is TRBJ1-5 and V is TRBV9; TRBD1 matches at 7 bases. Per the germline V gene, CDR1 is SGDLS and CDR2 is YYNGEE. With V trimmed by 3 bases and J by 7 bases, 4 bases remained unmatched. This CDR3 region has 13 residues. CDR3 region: CASSEQGGQPQHF. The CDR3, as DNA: TGTGCCAGCAGCGAGCAGGGGGGACAGCCCCAGCATTTT.

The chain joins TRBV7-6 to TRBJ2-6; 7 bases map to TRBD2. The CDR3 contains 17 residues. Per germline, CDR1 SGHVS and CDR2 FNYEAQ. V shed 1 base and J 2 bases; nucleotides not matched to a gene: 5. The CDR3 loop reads CASSLGWGGAGANVLTF. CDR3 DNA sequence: TGTGCCAGCAGCTTAGGATGGGGGGGGGCTGGGGCCAACGTCCTGACTTTC.

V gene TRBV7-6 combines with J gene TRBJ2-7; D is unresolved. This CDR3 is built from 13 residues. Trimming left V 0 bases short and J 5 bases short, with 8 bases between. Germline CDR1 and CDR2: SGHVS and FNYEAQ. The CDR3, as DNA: TGTGCCAGCAGCTTAGCGTACAATCACGAGCAGTACTTC. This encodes CASSLAYNHEQYF.

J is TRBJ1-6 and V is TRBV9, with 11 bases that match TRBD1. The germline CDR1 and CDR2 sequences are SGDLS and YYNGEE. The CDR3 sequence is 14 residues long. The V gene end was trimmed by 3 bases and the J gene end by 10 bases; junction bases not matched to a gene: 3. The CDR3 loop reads CASSEDRGPSPLHF. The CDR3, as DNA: TGTGCCAGCAGCGAGGACAGGGGGCCCTCACCCCTCCACTTT. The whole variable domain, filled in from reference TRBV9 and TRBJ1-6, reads DSGVTQTPKHLITATGQRVTLRCSPRSGDLSVYWYQQSLDQGLQFLIQYYNGEERAKGNILERFSAQQFPDLHSELNLSSLELGDSALYFCASSEDRGPSPLHFGNGTRLTVT.

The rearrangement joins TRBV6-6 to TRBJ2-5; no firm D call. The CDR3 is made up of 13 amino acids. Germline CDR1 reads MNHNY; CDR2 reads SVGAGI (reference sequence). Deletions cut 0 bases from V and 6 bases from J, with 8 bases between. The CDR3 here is CASSYSAEKTQYF. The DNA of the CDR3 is TGTGCCAGCAGTTACTCGGCCGAAAAGACCCAGTACTTC.

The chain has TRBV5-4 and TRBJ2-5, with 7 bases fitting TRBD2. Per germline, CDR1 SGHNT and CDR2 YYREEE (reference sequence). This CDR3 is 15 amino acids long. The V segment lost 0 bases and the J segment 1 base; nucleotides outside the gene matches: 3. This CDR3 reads CASSLVSGPQETQYF. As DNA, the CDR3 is TGTGCCAGCAGCTTGGTTAGCGGGCCCCAAGAGACCCAGTACTTC. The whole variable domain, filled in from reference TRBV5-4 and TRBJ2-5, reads ETGVTQSPTHLIKTRGQQVTLRCSSQSGHNTVSWYQQALGQGPQFIFQYYREEENGRGNFPPRFSGLQFPNYSSELNVNALELDDSALYLCASSLVSGPQETQYFGPGTRLLVL.

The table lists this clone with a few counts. CDR3 in amino acids: CASRQGTGDYNEQFF. CDR3 sequence (DNA): TGCGCCAGCAGGCAAGGGACAGGGGACTACAATGAGCAGTTCTTC. This sequence joins TRBV5-1 and TRBJ2-1; 10 positions agree with TRBD1. The CDR3 spans 15 residues. Germline V gene data show CDR1 as SGHRS and CDR2 as YFSETQ. The ends lost 5 bases at V and 3 bases at J; junction bases unmatched: 5.

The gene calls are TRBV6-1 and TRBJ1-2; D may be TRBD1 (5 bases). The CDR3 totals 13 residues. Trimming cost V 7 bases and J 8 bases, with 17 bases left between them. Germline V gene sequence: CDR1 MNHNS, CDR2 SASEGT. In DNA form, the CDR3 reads TGTGCCAGCACTCAGAGGGGAGGGAGAGGCTACACCTTC. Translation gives CASTQRGGRGYTF.

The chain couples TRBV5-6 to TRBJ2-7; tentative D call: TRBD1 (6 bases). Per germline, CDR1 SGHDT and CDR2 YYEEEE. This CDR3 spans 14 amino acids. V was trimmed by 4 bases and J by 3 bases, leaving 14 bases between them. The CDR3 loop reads CASSPPQGSYEQYF. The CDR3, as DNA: TGTGCCAGCAGCCCCCCCCAGGGGAGCTACGAGCAGTACTTC.

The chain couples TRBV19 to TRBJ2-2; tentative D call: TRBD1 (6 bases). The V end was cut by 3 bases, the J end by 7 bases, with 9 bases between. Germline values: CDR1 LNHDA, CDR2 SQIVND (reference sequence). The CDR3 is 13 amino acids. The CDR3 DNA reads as TGTGCCAGTAGTATCCAGGGGATCGGGGAGCTGTTTTTT. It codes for CASSIQGIGELFF.

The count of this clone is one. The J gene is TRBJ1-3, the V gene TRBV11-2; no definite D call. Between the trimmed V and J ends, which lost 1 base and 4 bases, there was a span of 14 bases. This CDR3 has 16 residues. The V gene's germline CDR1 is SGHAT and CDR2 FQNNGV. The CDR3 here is CASSLVAAHSGNTIYF. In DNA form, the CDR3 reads TGTGCCAGCAGCTTAGTTGCCGCCCACTCAGGAAACACCATATATTTT.

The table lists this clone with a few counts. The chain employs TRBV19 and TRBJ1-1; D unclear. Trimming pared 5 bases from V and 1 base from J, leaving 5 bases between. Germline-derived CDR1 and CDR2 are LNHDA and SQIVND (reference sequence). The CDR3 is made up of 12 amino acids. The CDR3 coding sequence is TGTGCCAGTAGTCTCGGGAACACTGAAGCTTTCTTT. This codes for CASSLGNTEAFF.

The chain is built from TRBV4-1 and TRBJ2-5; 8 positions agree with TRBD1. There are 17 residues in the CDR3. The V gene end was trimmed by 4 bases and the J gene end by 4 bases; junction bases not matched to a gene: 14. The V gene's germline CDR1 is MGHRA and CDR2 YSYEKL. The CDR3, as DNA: TGCGCCAGCAGCCGTACTGGGACAGGCGGTTCTTCAGAGACCCAGTACTTC. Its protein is CASSRTGTGGSSETQYF.

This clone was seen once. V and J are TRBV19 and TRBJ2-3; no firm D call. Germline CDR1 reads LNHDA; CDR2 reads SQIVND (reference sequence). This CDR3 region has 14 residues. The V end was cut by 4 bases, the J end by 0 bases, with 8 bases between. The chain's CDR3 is CASSTLTSTDTQYF. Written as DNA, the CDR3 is TGTGCCAGTAGTACCCTGACTAGCACAGATACGCAGTATTTT.

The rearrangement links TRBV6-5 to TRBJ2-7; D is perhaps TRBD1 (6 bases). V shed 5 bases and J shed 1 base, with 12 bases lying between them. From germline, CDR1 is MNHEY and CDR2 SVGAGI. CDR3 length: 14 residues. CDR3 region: CASSPNRVSYEQYF. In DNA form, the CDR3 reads TGTGCCAGCAGTCCTAACAGGGTTTCCTACGAGCAGTACTTC.

CDR3 sequence: CASSLRDSNSPLHF. In DNA, the CDR3 is TGTGCCAGCAGCCTCCGGGACAGTAATTCACCCCTCCACTTT. The chain recombines TRBV7-9 with TRBJ1-6; 7 bases are a match to TRBD1. From germline, CDR1 is SEHNR and CDR2 FQNEAQ (reference sequence). V was pared by 5 bases and J by 6 bases, with 4 bases of the junction left unmatched. This CDR3 is built from 14 residues.

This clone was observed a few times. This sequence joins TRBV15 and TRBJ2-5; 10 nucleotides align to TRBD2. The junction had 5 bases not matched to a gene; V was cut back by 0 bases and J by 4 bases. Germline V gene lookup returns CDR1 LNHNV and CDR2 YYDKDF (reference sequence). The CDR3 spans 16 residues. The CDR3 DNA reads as TGTGCCACCAGCAGAGATGAGCGGGGGGGCTTAGAGACCCAGTACTTC. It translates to CATSRDERGGLETQYF.

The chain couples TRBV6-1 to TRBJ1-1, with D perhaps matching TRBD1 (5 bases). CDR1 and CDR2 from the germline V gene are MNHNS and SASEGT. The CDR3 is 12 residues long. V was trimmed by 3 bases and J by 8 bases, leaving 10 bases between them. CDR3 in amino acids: CASSEGRTEAFF. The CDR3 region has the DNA TGTGCCAGCAGTGAGGGGCGGACCGAAGCTTTCTTT.

CDR3 loop: CASSDEADSSYNSPLHF. CDR3 DNA: TGTGCCAGCAGCGATGAGGCAGACAGCTCCTATAATTCACCCCTCCACTTT. The V call is TRBV4-2, the J call TRBJ1-6; D is perhaps TRBD1 (5 bases). V shed 5 bases and J shed 0 bases, with 14 bases lying between them. There are 17 residues in the CDR3. The germline V gene has CDR1 LGHNA and CDR2 YNFKEQ.

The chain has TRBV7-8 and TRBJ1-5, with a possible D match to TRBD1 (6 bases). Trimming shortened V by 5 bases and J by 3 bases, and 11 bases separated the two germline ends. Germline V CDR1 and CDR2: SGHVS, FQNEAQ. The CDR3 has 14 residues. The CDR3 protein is CASSGGLVNQPQHF. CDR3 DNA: TGTGCCAGCAGCGGGGGCCTAGTCAATCAGCCCCAGCATTTT.

This CDR3 reads CASSAGRGTPRYHYGYTF. CDR3 DNA sequence: TGTGCCAGCAGCGCTGGGAGGGGAACTCCTCGTTATCATTATGGCTACACCTTC. The chain uses TRBV5-4 and TRBJ1-2; possibly TRBD1 for D (5 bases). CDR1 and CDR2 from the germline V gene are SGHNT and YYREEE (reference sequence). Trimming pared 4 bases from V and 5 bases from J, leaving 27 bases between. The CDR3 covers 18 residues. Supplemented by reference TRBV5-4 and TRBJ1-2, the full variable domain reads ETGVTQSPTHLIKTRGQQVTLRCSSQSGHNTVSWYQQALGQGPQFIFQYYREEENGRGNFPPRFSGLQFPNYSSELNVNALELDDSALYLCASSAGRGTPRYHYGYTFGSGTRLTVV.

CDR3 region: CASSIGTPGGLYQPQHF. The CDR3 DNA reads as TGTGCCAGTAGTATAGGGACCCCAGGGGGCCTGTATCAGCCCCAGCATTTT. J is TRBJ1-5 and V is TRBV19; TRBD1 aligns across 8 bases. J was trimmed by 5 bases and V by 1 base; bases with no gene match: 10. The CDR3 consists of 17 residues. Germline V gene lookup returns CDR1 LNHDA and CDR2 SQIVND (reference sequence).

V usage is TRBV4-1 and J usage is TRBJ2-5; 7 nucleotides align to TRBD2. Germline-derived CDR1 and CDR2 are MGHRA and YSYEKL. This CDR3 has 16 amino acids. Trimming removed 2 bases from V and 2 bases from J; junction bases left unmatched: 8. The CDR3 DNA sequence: TGCGCCAGCAGCCAAAGGCTAGCGGAGCCTCAAGAGACCCAGTACTTC. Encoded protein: CASSQRLAEPQETQYF.

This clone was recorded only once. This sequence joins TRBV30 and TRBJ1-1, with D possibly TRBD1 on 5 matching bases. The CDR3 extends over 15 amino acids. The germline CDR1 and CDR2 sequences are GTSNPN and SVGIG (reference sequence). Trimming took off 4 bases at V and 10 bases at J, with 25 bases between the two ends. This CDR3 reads CAWNGRGMGGGGAFF. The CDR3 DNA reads TGTGCCTGGAACGGTCGGGGGATGGGTGGCGGTGGAGCTTTCTTT.

The CDR3: CASSLGQGVYEQYF. The DNA for the CDR3 is TGTGCCAGCAGCTTAGGACAGGGGGTTTACGAGCAGTACTTC. V usage is TRBV7-2 and J usage is TRBJ2-7; 9 bases are a match to TRBD1. The trim removed 1 base at V and 4 bases at J, leaving 2 bases unmatched. Germline V gene lookup returns CDR1 SGHTA and CDR2 FQGNSA. The CDR3 spans 14 residues.

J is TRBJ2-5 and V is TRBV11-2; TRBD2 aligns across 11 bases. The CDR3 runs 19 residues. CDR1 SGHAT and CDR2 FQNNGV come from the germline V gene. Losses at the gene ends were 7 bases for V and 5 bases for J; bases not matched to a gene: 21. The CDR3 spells CASTKTRDRVAGGRETQYF. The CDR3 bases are TGTGCCAGCACCAAGACGCGGGATCGGGTAGCGGGGGGGCGGGAGACCCAGTACTTC.

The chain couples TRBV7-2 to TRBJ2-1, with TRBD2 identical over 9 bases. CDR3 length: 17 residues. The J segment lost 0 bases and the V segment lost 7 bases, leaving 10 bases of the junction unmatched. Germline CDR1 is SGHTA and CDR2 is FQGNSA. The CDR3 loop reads CASTPRGGGGSYNEQFF. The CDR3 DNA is TGTGCCAGCACCCCTCGTGGCGGGGGGGGCTCCTACAATGAGCAGTTCTTC.